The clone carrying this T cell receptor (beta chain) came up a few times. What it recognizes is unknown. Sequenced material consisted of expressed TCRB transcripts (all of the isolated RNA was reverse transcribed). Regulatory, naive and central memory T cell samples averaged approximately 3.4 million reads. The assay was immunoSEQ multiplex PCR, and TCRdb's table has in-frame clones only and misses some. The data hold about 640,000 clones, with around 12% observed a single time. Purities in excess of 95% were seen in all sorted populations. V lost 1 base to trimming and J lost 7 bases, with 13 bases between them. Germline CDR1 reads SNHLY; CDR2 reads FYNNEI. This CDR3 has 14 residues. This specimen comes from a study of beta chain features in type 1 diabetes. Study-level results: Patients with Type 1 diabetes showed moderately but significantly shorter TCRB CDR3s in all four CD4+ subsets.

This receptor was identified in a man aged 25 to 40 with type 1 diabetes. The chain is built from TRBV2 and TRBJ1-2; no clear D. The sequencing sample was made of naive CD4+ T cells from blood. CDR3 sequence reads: CASSEDRGLAGYTF. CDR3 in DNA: TGTGCCAGCAGTGAAGATCGGGGATTAGCTGGCTACACCTTC.